These 16 T cell receptor beta chains share one sample of origin, sequenced in a study of neurological immune-mediated disorders. TCRdb reanalysed the 5' RACE reads using MiXCR and keeps one entry per CDR3 protein. The sample includes around 48,000 distinct CDR3 sequences, 10% of them seen just once. The sample was PBMCs. These receptors originate from a woman aged 35 to 49 with HTLV-1-associated myelopathy (HAM/TSP).

This clonotype has just a few counts. The chain is built from TRBV5-1 and TRBJ1-4; perhaps TRBD1 as D (5 bases). The CDR3 length is 14 residues. The germline V gene encodes CDR1 SGHRS and CDR2 YFSETQ. Trimming shortened V by 4 bases and J by 4 bases, and 11 bases separated the two germline ends. CDR3 DNA: TGCGCCAGCAGCCGAGACAGCAGTAATGAAAAACTGTTTTTT. Amino acids: CASSRDSSNEKLFF.

This clonotype ranks as medium-sized (0.01 to 0.1%). This chain connects TRBV10-3 to TRBJ2-1; 8 bases line up with TRBD2. The V segment lost 6 bases and the J segment 4 bases; nucleotides outside the gene matches: 8. CDR1 and CDR2 (germline): ENHRY, SYGVKD. CDR3 length equals 15 residues. The CDR3 here is CAIRGMAGGYNEQFF. The CDR3 nucleotides are TGTGCCATCAGGGGGATGGCGGGGGGTTACAATGAGCAGTTCTTC.

This clonotype showed up many times. CDR3 sequence reads: CASSLQAGSYEQYF. In nucleotides, the CDR3 is TGCGCCAGCAGCTTGCAGGCAGGCTCCTACGAGCAGTACTTC. The genes are TRBV5-1 and TRBJ2-7; D ambiguous. The germline V gene encodes CDR1 SGHRS and CDR2 YFSETQ. This CDR3 is built from 14 residues. V shed 1 base and J shed 0 bases, with 8 bases lying between them.

This clonotype turned up a few times. The chain carries TRBV12-3 or TRBV12-4 and TRBJ2-5, with D perhaps given as TRBD1 or TRBD2 (5 bases each). The CDR3 has 13 amino acids. Trimming pared 2 bases from V and 4 bases from J, leaving 8 bases between. The CDR3 DNA is TGTGCCAGCAGTTTAAAGAGGGGAGAGACCCAGTACTTC. Amino acid sequence: CASSLKRGETQYF.

This clonotype was found many times. The chain combines TRBV2 with TRBJ1-4; D is unclear. Germline values: CDR1 SNHLY, CDR2 FYNNEI. V lost 7 bases and J 1 base, leaving 7 bases between the germline ends. This CDR3 has 13 residues. The CDR3 coding sequence is TGTGCCAGCACGGGTGGAACTAATGAAAAACTGTTTTTT. Translated, it gives CASTGGTNEKLFF.

Ten or more counts support this clonotype. The V call is TRBV9, the J call TRBJ1-1, with 8 bases identical to TRBD1. J lost 4 bases, V lost 1 base, and 3 bases had no gene match. The CDR3 contains 14 residues. Germline V lookup: CDR1 SGDLS, CDR2 YYNGEE. This CDR3 is CASSVQGAATEAFF. Here the CDR3 DNA reads TGTGCCAGCAGCGTACAGGGGGCCGCCACTGAAGCTTTCTTT.

This clonotype has a count of ten or more. This chain connects TRBV20-1 to TRBJ2-7, with 9 bases lining up with TRBD2. CDR1 and CDR2 (germline): DFQATT, SNEGSKA (reference sequence). J gave up 0 bases and V 6 bases, and 24 bases lay outside the gene matches. This CDR3 has 20 residues. CDR3: CSAMWASGELPTKSSYEQYF. The CDR3 region has the DNA TGCAGTGCGATGTGGGCTAGCGGGGAGCTACCTACCAAGAGCTCCTACGAGCAGTACTTC.

This clonotype was seen many times. The chain carries TRBV9 and TRBJ2-2, with D possibly TRBD1 on 5 matching bases. The CDR3 contains 16 residues. Between the trimmed V and J ends, which lost 1 base and 5 bases, there was a span of 15 bases. Germline CDR1 and CDR2: SGDLS and YYNGEE. DNA for the CDR3: TGTGCCAGCAGCGTAACGATGGGGCAACCGACCGGGGAGCTGTTTTTT. As protein: CASSVTMGQPTGELFF.

Remarks on this clonotype: A much larger clone differs by one base, so this may be a read error. The gene calls are TRBV9 and TRBJ2-2; 7 bases are a match to TRBD2. The length of the CDR3 is 15 residues. Germline V lookup: CDR1 SGDLS, CDR2 YYNGEE. The chain's CDR3 is CASSEGRGYTEELFF. The DNA for the CDR3 is TGTGCCAGCAGCGAGGGGAGGGGTTACACCGAGGAGCTGTTTTTT. Full variable domain (missing parts from reference TRBV9 and TRBJ2-2): DSGVTQTPKHLITATGQRVTLRCSPRSGDLSVYWYQQSLDQGLQFLIQYYNGEERAKGNILERFSAQQFPDLHSELNLSSLELGDSALYFCASSEGRGYTEELFFGEGSRLTVL.

Comments on this clonotype: This may be a read error, as it is one base from a much larger clone. CDR3 coding DNA: TGTGCCATCAGTGAGTCGATGACACAGGGGGGGTATGGCTACACCTTC. The encoded protein is CAISESMTQGGYGYTF. V and J are TRBV10-3 and TRBJ1-2; 8 bases fit TRBD1. The CDR3 covers 16 residues. The ends lost 0 bases at V and 5 bases at J; junction bases unmatched: 8. Germline V gene sequence: CDR1 ENHRY, CDR2 SYGVKD.

This clonotype was seen at least ten times. V and J are TRBV4-3 and TRBJ1-5, with D hard to call. The CDR3 contains 14 residues. Deletions cut 4 bases from V and 5 bases from J, with 12 bases between. Germline lookup yields CDR1 LGHNA and CDR2 YSLEER. CDR3 sequence: CASSRYSGHQPQHF. The CDR3 DNA reads TGCGCCAGCAGCCGATATTCCGGACATCAGCCCCAGCATTTT.

The CDR3 coding sequence is TGTGCCAGCAGCTTGGGGGAAGAGACCCAGTACTTC. Residues: CASSLGEETQYF. V gene TRBV5-5 combines with J gene TRBJ2-5; D is undetermined. The CDR3 loop spans 12 amino acids. The V and J ends lost 0 bases and 3 bases respectively, with 3 bases between them. Germline CDR1 is SGHKS and CDR2 is YYEKEE (reference sequence).

In its sample, this clonotype was seen many times. The J gene is TRBJ2-6, the V gene TRBV12-3 or TRBV12-4; 7 bases agree with TRBD1. Trimming removed 5 bases from V and 1 base from J; junction bases left unmatched: 8. The CDR3 has 17 amino acids. The CDR3 spells CASSLRQGSSGANVLTF. CDR3 sequence (DNA): TGTGCCAGCAGTCTCCGACAGGGATCGTCTGGGGCCAACGTCCTGACTTTC.

This clonotype was counted a few times. The chain has TRBV5-6 and TRBJ2-3, with D possibly TRBD2 on 6 matching bases. V was cut by 0 bases and J by 2 bases, with 13 bases left in between. This CDR3 is 16 amino acids long. Germline-derived CDR1 and CDR2 are SGHDT and YYEEEE. CDR3 sequence: CASSLVWRGSTDTQYF. In DNA, the CDR3 is TGTGCCAGCAGCTTGGTTTGGAGGGGCTCCACAGATACGCAGTATTTT.

This clonotype was seen more than once but under ten times. The chain links TRBV11-2 to TRBJ2-1; 7 positions agree with TRBD1. With 5 bases clipped from V and 7 bases from J, the junction kept 8 bases outside the gene matches. CDR1 and CDR2 from the germline V gene are SGHAT and FQNNGV. The CDR3 is made up of 14 amino acids. CDR3 loop: CASSIANRGNEQFF. CDR3 sequence (DNA): TGTGCCAGCAGCATAGCGAACAGGGGAAATGAGCAGTTCTTC.

In this sample, this clonotype turned up many times. The chain has TRBV20-1 and TRBJ1-3; D unresolved. Per the germline V gene, CDR1 is DFQATT and CDR2 is SNEGSKA (reference sequence). The CDR3 runs 13 residues. V shed 5 bases and J shed 5 bases, with 13 bases lying between them. This chain's CDR3 is CSASEAQRNTIYF. The DNA for the CDR3 is TGCAGTGCTTCTGAGGCGCAGCGAAACACCATATATTTT.